One sample yielded the 2 T cell receptor beta chains listed below, sequenced in a study of blood T cell repertoires in COVID-19 (dated by TCRdb to 2018 to 2020). Receptors were amplified or captured by the immunoSEQ multiplex PCR assay. TCRdb limited this immuneACCESS table to in-frame rearrangements with V and J called. A share of clones is missing; checked studies link under half to unresolved V genes, and the rest is unexplained. The sample contains around 78,000 clones, around 74% of them found a single time. Jointly, the top ten make up more than 9% of the sample. The sample taken for sequencing was peripheral blood. All receptors derive from a human donor in a cohort sampled during active COVID-19.

V and J are TRBV2 and TRBJ1-3; possible D gene TRBD1, 5 bases. The CDR3 runs 15 residues. V gave up 2 bases and J gave up 2 bases, with 10 bases separating them. CDR1 and CDR2 from the germline V gene are SNHLY and FYNNEI. CDR3 amino acids: CASSESTEAGNTIYF. DNA for the CDR3: TGTGCCAGCAGTGAATCGACAGAGGCTGGAAACACCATATATTTT.

This clone was counted once. V is TRBV11-2 and J is TRBJ2-7; D is perhaps TRBD1 (5 bases). CDR1 and CDR2 from the germline V gene are SGHAT and FQNNGV. CDR3 size: 14 residues. V gave up 0 bases and J gave up 2 bases, with 8 bases separating them. CDR3 sequence reads: CASSLDLRAYEQYF. In nucleotides, the CDR3 is TGTGCCAGCAGCTTAGATCTCAGGGCCTACGAGCAGTACTTC.